This TCR beta chain was retrieved from a study of blood T cells in healthy people across ages. Study-wide findings and caveats: Shifts in expanded clonotypes may have been confounded by donor CMV status, which was unknown. The fall in TCR beta diversity per million T cells was roughly linear with age.

As concerns this clonotype: Its cognate antigen is unknown. A read error is possible here, since a much larger clone lies one base away.

The second PCR ran roughly 6 to 12 cycles with a sample-barcoded 5' primer and J-beta primers. The template-switch adaptor was a 5' adaptor with 12 random nucleotides. It tagged each cDNA molecule. In TCRdb, the 5' RACE reads were re-called with MiXCR into one record per CDR3 protein. The sample comprises hundreds of thousands of distinct CDR3 sequences, around 30% of which are singletons, and roughly 17% rests with the top ten. Germline V gives CDR1 SGHKS, CDR2 YYEKEE (reference sequence). CDR3 length: 15 amino acids. V and J are TRBV5-5 and TRBJ2-5; the D is unclear. This receptor was taken from a woman aged 80 or older in good health. Sample: blood. The CDR3 here is CASSFSHSYQETRYF. DNA for the CDR3: TGTGCCAGCAGCTTTTCTCACAGTTACCAAGAGACCCGGTACTTC. The variable domain in full, with the rest retrieved from reference TRBV5-5 and TRBJ2-5, is DAGVTQSPTHLIKTRGQQVTLRCSPISGHKSVSWYQQVLGQGPQFIFQYYEKEERGRGNFPDRFSARQFPNYSSELNVNALLLGDSALYLCASSFSHSYQETRYFGPGTRLLVL.